These T cell receptor beta chains were read from a single sample in a study of blood T cell repertoires in COVID-19. Sequencing was performed with immunoSEQ multiplex PCR; in TCRdb, only in-frame clones are kept and a portion is missing. This table holds under 95,000 clones, 83% found once. Sequencing was carried out using peripheral blood. The source of these receptors is a woman of 80 years or more with acute or convalescent COVID-19. Both conserved end residues are part of each CDR3. The order of the fields is J gene, V gene, D gene, CDR3 length, clone size, CDR3 DNA, CDR3 protein. A D gene is named only where the DNA matches it firmly. Clone sizes are given selectively: once, few, many, or a class where the clone is expanded.

J gene: TRBJ1-5; V gene: TRBV19; D gene: TRBD1; CDR3 length: 19; clone size: NA; CDR3 DNA: TGTGCCAGTAGGCCTCCGGGACAGGGGGCGCGTTGGAGCAATCAGCCCCAGCATTTT; CDR3 protein: CASRPPGQGARWSNQPQHF
J gene: TRBJ2-4; V gene: TRBV18; D gene: NA; CDR3 length: 14; clone size: once; CDR3 DNA: TGTGCCAGCTCACCAGGGGCGGCCAAAAACATTCAGTACTTC; CDR3 protein: CASSPGAAKNIQYF
J gene: TRBJ1-4; V gene: TRBV5-6; D gene: NA; CDR3 length: 12; clone size: NA; CDR3 DNA: TGTGCCAGCAGCCGGACAGCTGAAAAACTGTTTTTT; CDR3 protein: CASSRTAEKLFF
J gene: TRBJ2-2; V gene: TRBV11-3; D gene: TRBD2; CDR3 length: 16; clone size: NA; CDR3 DNA: TGTGCCAGCAGCTCTCGGGGCGGGAGACATACCGGGGAGCTGTTTTTT; CDR3 protein: CASSSRGGRHTGELFF
J gene: TRBJ2-7; V gene: TRBV28; D gene: NA; CDR3 length: 12; clone size: few; CDR3 DNA: TGTGCCAGCAGTGGAGGACGCTACGAGCAGTACTTC; CDR3 protein: CASSGGRYEQYF
J gene: TRBJ2-7; V gene: TRBV11-2; D gene: TRBD2; CDR3 length: 15; clone size: NA; CDR3 DNA: TGTGCCAGCAGCCCCACCACTAGCGGTCCCTACGAGCAGTACTTC; CDR3 protein: CASSPTTSGPYEQYF
J gene: TRBJ2-7; V gene: TRBV7-2; D gene: NA; CDR3 length: 14; clone size: NA; CDR3 DNA: TGTGCCAGCAGCTTAGAAGGGGGTTGGTCCGAGCAGTACTTC; CDR3 protein: CASSLEGGWSEQYF
J gene: TRBJ1-1; V gene: TRBV12-3/TRBV12-4; D gene: TRBD1; CDR3 length: 13; clone size: few; CDR3 DNA: TGTGCCAGCGGGACAGAAGGGAACACTGAAGCTTTCTTT; CDR3 protein: CASGTEGNTEAFF
J gene: TRBJ2-7; V gene: TRBV5-4; D gene: NA; CDR3 length: 14; clone size: NA; CDR3 DNA: TGTGCCAGCAGCTTGTCAGCGTTGCCCGACGAGCAGTACTTC; CDR3 protein: CASSLSALPDEQYF
J gene: TRBJ1-1; V gene: TRBV5-4; D gene: NA; CDR3 length: 15; clone size: NA; CDR3 DNA: TGTGCCAGCAGCTTGCCGACAACAGGAAACACTGAAGCTTTCTTT; CDR3 protein: CASSLPTTGNTEAFF
J gene: TRBJ2-5; V gene: TRBV9; D gene: NA; CDR3 length: 15; clone size: NA; CDR3 DNA: TGTGCCAGCGCGCGGGCCCCCGGGAGCGGAGAGACCCAGTACTTC; CDR3 protein: CASARAPGSGETQYF
J gene: TRBJ2-5; V gene: TRBV2; D gene: TRBD1; CDR3 length: 14; clone size: NA; CDR3 DNA: TGTGCCAGCAGTGGAGGGACAGGGACGGAGACCCAGTACTTC; CDR3 protein: CASSGGTGTETQYF
J gene: TRBJ2-2; V gene: TRBV5-1; D gene: NA; CDR3 length: 12; clone size: NA; CDR3 DNA: TGCGCCAGCAGCATAAATACCGGGGAGCTGTTTTTT; CDR3 protein: CASSINTGELFF
J gene: TRBJ1-4; V gene: TRBV10-3; D gene: TRBD1; CDR3 length: 14; clone size: NA; CDR3 DNA: TGTGCCACGCAAGGCGGGACAGGGGATGAAAAACTGTTTTTT; CDR3 protein: CATQGGTGDEKLFF
J gene: TRBJ1-3; V gene: TRBV27; D gene: TRBD1; CDR3 length: 17; clone size: few; CDR3 DNA: TGTGCCAGCAGTCCAGGACAGGGTTTTAGGACTGGAAACACCATATATTTT; CDR3 protein: CASSPGQGFRTGNTIYF
J gene: TRBJ2-1; V gene: TRBV14; D gene: TRBD2; CDR3 length: 14; clone size: NA; CDR3 DNA: TGTGCCAGCAGCCGGACTAGCGGGATCAATGAGCAGTTCTTC; CDR3 protein: CASSRTSGINEQFF
J gene: TRBJ1-2; V gene: TRBV30; D gene: TRBD1; CDR3 length: 18; clone size: NA; CDR3 DNA: TGTGCCTGGAGTCCATTTTTGTCCTCGGGGACAGGTTCGGCTGGCTACACCTTC; CDR3 protein: CAWSPFLSSGTGSAGYTF
J gene: TRBJ1-4; V gene: TRBV10-1; D gene: TRBD1; CDR3 length: 13; clone size: few; CDR3 DNA: TGCGCCAGCAGTGACGGACAGGCGGAAGGACTGTTTTTT; CDR3 protein: CASSDGQAEGLFF
J gene: TRBJ1-1; V gene: TRBV7-2; D gene: NA; CDR3 length: 11; clone size: once; CDR3 DNA: TGTGCCAGCAGTGTAGGTGGGGAGGCTTTCTTT; CDR3 protein: CASSVGGEAFF
J gene: TRBJ2-1; V gene: TRBV28; D gene: TRBD2; CDR3 length: 15; clone size: NA; CDR3 DNA: TGTGCCAGCAGTTTGGGACTAGCGGGGTACAATGAGCAGTTCTTC; CDR3 protein: CASSLGLAGYNEQFF
J gene: TRBJ1-4; V gene: TRBV3-1/TRBV3-2; D gene: NA; CDR3 length: 15; clone size: few; CDR3 DNA: TGTGCCAGCAGCCAAGATCTCGGACAGAAGGAAAAACTGTTTTTT; CDR3 protein: CASSQDLGQKEKLFF
J gene: TRBJ1-2; V gene: TRBV19; D gene: NA; CDR3 length: 15; clone size: NA; CDR3 DNA: TGTGCCAGTAGGATCAGAGGAGGACCGACGGATGGCTACACCTTC; CDR3 protein: CASRIRGGPTDGYTF
J gene: TRBJ2-3; V gene: TRBV24-1; D gene: NA; CDR3 length: 16; clone size: NA; CDR3 DNA: TGTGCCACCAGTGATTTGTCCCTCGAGGGCACAGATACGCAGTATTTT; CDR3 protein: CATSDLSLEGTDTQYF
J gene: TRBJ1-4; V gene: TRBV11-2; D gene: TRBD1; CDR3 length: 15; clone size: NA; CDR3 DNA: TGTGCCAGCAGCTTAGACCCGGGACAGGGAGGAAAACTGTTTTTT; CDR3 protein: CASSLDPGQGGKLFF
J gene: TRBJ2-3; V gene: TRBV15; D gene: TRBD1; CDR3 length: 19; clone size: NA; CDR3 DNA: TGTGCCACCAGCAGACGCAGGGGACAGGGGACGAAGGGCACAGATACGCAGTATTTT; CDR3 protein: CATSRRRGQGTKGTDTQYF